The 28 T cell receptor beta chains presented below share a single source sample, sequenced in a study of T cells in Graves' hyperthyroidism and ophthalmopathy. Researchers amplified the TCR beta CDR3 regions from RNA transcripts. Primed by the HTBI set, a first-round RT-PCR was run on the TCR CDR3. TCRdb re-called the multiplex PCR reads through MiXCR, storing one row per CDR3 protein. The profile covers 250,000 to 350,000 distinct CDR3 sequences, with 22% appearing a single time and roughly 60% taken by the ten largest. Source material: blood. The source of these receptors is a man younger than 40 with Graves' ophthalmopathy.

This clonotype was recorded a few times. The genes are TRBV24-1 and TRBJ2-7, with TRBD2 matching over 14 bases. The CDR3 has 16 residues. The V gene end was trimmed by 3 bases and the J gene end by 4 bases; junction bases not matched to a gene: 4. From germline, CDR1 is KGHDR and CDR2 SFDVKD. The DNA of the CDR3 is TGTGCCACCAGTGATGTGGGGACTAGCGGGAGATACGAGCAGTACTTC. Translating it yields CATSDVGTSGRYEQYF.

About this clonotype: Germline is not matched at one junction end, which may reflect a read error. The chain combines TRBV12-3 or TRBV12-4 with TRBJ2-1; 13 positions agree with TRBD2. The CDR3 sequence is 17 residues long. The CDR3 DNA follows: TGTGCCAACAGTTTAGCGCAGACTAGCGGGAGGCTCAACGAGCAGTTCTTC. As protein: CANSLAQTSGRLNEQFF.

This clonotype was detected a few times. This chain connects TRBV3-1 to TRBJ2-7, with 9 bases that match TRBD2. The CDR3 runs 16 residues. The germline V gene encodes CDR1 LGHDT and CDR2 YNNKEL (reference sequence). J gave up 4 bases and V 5 bases, and 12 bases lay outside the gene matches. In DNA, the CDR3 is TGTGCCAGCAGCGTCGAGGGGGCGGGAGGGGCGTACGAGCAGTACTTC. Translated: CASSVEGAGGAYEQYF.

V gene TRBV12-3 or TRBV12-4 combines with J gene TRBJ2-1; D remains ambiguous. The CDR3 covers 14 residues. Trimming left V 6 bases short and J 4 bases short, with 13 bases between. The CDR3 sequence: CASRHLLLYNEQFF. In DNA, the CDR3 is TGTGCCAGCAGACACTTACTCCTTTACAATGAGCAGTTCTTC.

This clonotype was seen at least ten times. The chain joins TRBV12-3 or TRBV12-4 to TRBJ1-2; 10 nucleotides line up with TRBD1. V lost 2 bases to trimming and J lost 7 bases; unmatched junction nucleotides: 4. This CDR3 region has 14 residues. In DNA form, the CDR3 reads TGTGCCAGCAGTTTATGGGACAGGGGACGTGGCTACACCTTC. This encodes CASSLWDRGRGYTF.

This clonotype was seen a few times. This chain connects TRBV27 to TRBJ1-1; D gene uncertain. The CDR3 extends over 12 amino acids. Trimming cost V 8 bases and J 9 bases, with 16 bases left between them. Germline V gene data show CDR1 as MNHEY and CDR2 as SMNVEV (reference sequence). The CDR3 nucleotides read TGTGCCAGCTCAGACTTAATACGAAAAGCTTTCTTT. Protein product: CASSDLIRKAFF.

The gene calls are TRBV24-1 and TRBJ1-2, with unresolved D. There are 14 residues in the CDR3. CDR1 is KGHDR, CDR2 SFDVKD, per germline. The V gene lost 3 bases and the J gene lost 0 bases, with 7 bases spanning the gap. The CDR3 is CATSDRETNYGYTF. The CDR3, as DNA: TGTGCCACCAGTGATAGGGAAACTAACTATGGCTACACCTTC.

This chain connects TRBV6-1 to TRBJ2-7, with D perhaps TRBD1 (6 bases). V was shortened by 3 bases and J by 4 bases, with 19 bases between the two germline ends. The CDR3 runs to 16 residues. CDR1 and CDR2 (germline): MNHNS, SASEGT. The CDR3 sequence is CASSENRVPWGYEQYF. In DNA form, the CDR3 reads TGTGCCAGCAGTGAGAACAGGGTCCCTTGGGGGTACGAGCAGTACTTC.

On this clonotype: At one of its ends the junction is not consistent with the germline gene, which may arise from a read error. The gene calls are TRBV28 and TRBJ1-4, with TRBD1 identical over 8 bases. This CDR3 is built from 14 residues. Germline V gives CDR1 MDHEN, CDR2 SYDVKM. The CDR3 DNA sequence: TGTGCCAGCACAACCAGGGGGCCTAAGGAAAAACTGTTTTTT. Protein sequence: CASTTRGPKEKLFF.

This sequence joins TRBV20-1 and TRBJ2-3, with TRBD2 matching 13 bases. The CDR3 spans 15 residues. Germline CDR1 reads DFQATT; CDR2 reads SNEGSKA (reference sequence). V was pared by 7 bases and J by 6 bases, with 10 bases of the junction left unmatched. The CDR3 nucleotides are TGCAGTGTTCTTCCGACTAGCGGGAGGTCCGATACGCAGTATTTT. It codes for CSVLPTSGRSDTQYF.

With regard to this clonotype: A single base separates this from a much larger clone, so it may be a read error. V and J are TRBV19 and TRBJ2-7, with 7 bases aligning to TRBD1. CDR3 length: 16 residues. The germline CDR1 and CDR2 sequences are LNHDA and SQIVND (reference sequence). In DNA form, the CDR3 reads TGTGCCAGTAGTATCCGTGGGACAGCTAGCTCCTACGAGCGGTACTTC. Its translation is CASSIRGTASSYERYF.

This clonotype was seen only a few times. The J gene is TRBJ1-6, the V gene TRBV2, with a possible D match to TRBD1 (6 bases). Trimming removed 6 bases from V and 7 bases from J, with 13 bases in between. Germline V gene sequence: CDR1 SNHLY, CDR2 FYNNEI. The CDR3 spans 14 residues. The DNA for the CDR3 is TGTGCCAGCAGAGGGACAAGCACGAATTCACCCCTCCACTTT. Translating gives CASRGTSTNSPLHF.

The table lists this clonotype with many counts. The chain has TRBV7-2 and TRBJ2-3, with 12 nucleotides matching TRBD2. The CDR3 has 19 residues. V lost 4 bases to trimming and J lost 3 bases; unmatched junction nucleotides: 14. The germline V gene encodes CDR1 SGHTA and CDR2 FQGNSA. The CDR3 here is CASSSSRLAGVSGTDTQYF. CDR3 sequence (DNA): TGTGCCAGCAGCTCCTCACGACTAGCGGGAGTTTCCGGGACAGATACGCAGTATTTT.

This rearrangement joins TRBV30 to TRBJ2-7, with D perhaps assigned TRBD1 or TRBD2 (7 bases each). V was clipped by 5 bases and J by 7 bases, with 18 bases between them. Germline CDR1 and CDR2: GTSNPN and SVGIG (reference sequence). This CDR3 region has 13 residues. CDR3 amino acids: CAWSRQGGSEQYF. The CDR3 DNA reads TGTGCCTGGTCCCGACAGGGAGGGAGTGAGCAGTACTTC. The complete variable domain, with remaining parts taken from reference TRBV30 and TRBJ2-7, reads SQTIHQWPATLVQPVGSPLSLECTVEGTSNPNLYWYRQAAGRGLQLLFYSVGIGQISSEVPQNLSASRPQDRQFILSSKKLLLSDSGFYLCAWSRQGGSEQYFGPGTRLTVT.

The chain is built from TRBV24-1 and TRBJ2-5; the D gene could be TRBD1 or TRBD2 (6 bases each). The CDR3 extends over 16 amino acids. CDR1 and CDR2 (germline): KGHDR, SFDVKD. Trimming left V 1 base short and J 5 bases short, with 16 bases between. CDR3 sequence: CATSDFGGPRGETQYF. The CDR3 nucleotides read TGTGCCACCAGTGATTTCGGGGGCCCTCGGGGGGAGACCCAGTACTTC.

This clonotype was detected ten times or more. This chain uses TRBV20-1 with TRBJ1-5, with 7 bases lining up with TRBD1. Germline V gene data show CDR1 as DFQATT and CDR2 as SNEGSKA (reference sequence). This CDR3 comprises 15 residues. V lost 0 bases and J lost 2; bases outside the gene matches: 4. CDR3 protein: CSARDNDRGNQPQHF. DNA for the CDR3: TGCAGTGCTAGAGATAACGACAGGGGCAATCAGCCCCAGCATTTT.

This clonotype was counted many times. The chain employs TRBV4-1 and TRBJ2-2; the D gene is possibly TRBD1 (6 bases). Germline V gene data show CDR1 as MGHRA and CDR2 as YSYEKL. V shed 4 bases and J shed 1 base, with 10 bases lying between them. The CDR3 sequence is 15 residues long. CDR3 sequence reads: CASSPRQVNTGELFF. The CDR3 region has the DNA TGCGCCAGCAGCCCCCGACAGGTGAACACCGGGGAGCTGTTTTTT.

This clonotype has just a few counts. The CDR3, as DNA: TGTGCCACAGACAGGGGCCTCAGCACAGATACGCAGTATTTT. The encoded protein is CATDRGLSTDTQYF. This chain joins TRBV28 and TRBJ2-3, with 8 positions matching TRBD1. The germline gives CDR1 MDHEN, CDR2 SYDVKM. This CDR3 region has 14 residues. Trimming removed 10 bases from V and 0 bases from J; junction bases left unmatched: 6.

This clonotype was seen many times. The chain carries TRBV18 and TRBJ1-2; D gene uncertain. The germline V gene encodes CDR1 KGHSH and CDR2 LQKENI. The CDR3 is made up of 13 amino acids. With 1 base removed from V and 7 bases from J, the gap between germline ends came to 10 bases. In nucleotides, the CDR3 is TGTGCCAGCTCACCACAGGGAGGCCCTGGCTACACCTTC. Protein sequence: CASSPQGGPGYTF.

This clonotype came up many times. The chain has TRBV5-1 and TRBJ1-5; D perhaps matches TRBD1 (5 bases). The V gene lost 4 bases and the J gene lost 5 bases, with 10 bases spanning the gap. The CDR3 totals 13 residues. CDR1 is SGHRS, CDR2 YFSETQ, per germline. The CDR3 bases are TGCGCCAGCAGCCCGGGGGTAGATCAGCCCCAGCATTTT. Its protein is CASSPGVDQPQHF.

A note on this clonotype: Just one base apart from a much larger clone, this may be a read error. Because the CDR3 is missing its conserved closing phenylalanine or tryptophan, this is likely a read error. The rearrangement joins TRBV3-1 to TRBJ1-4; D gene unclear. From germline, CDR1 is LGHDT and CDR2 YNNKEL (reference sequence). The CDR3 runs to 11 residues. Between the trimmed V and J ends, which lost 4 bases and 5 bases, there was a span of 2 bases. CDR3 sequence: CASSRNEKLFS. The CDR3 coding sequence is TGTGCCAGCAGCCGAAATGAAAAACTGTTTTCT.

V and J are TRBV14 and TRBJ1-2; no firm D call. The V and J ends lost 5 bases and 6 bases respectively, with 16 bases between them. This CDR3 spans 14 amino acids. CDR1 and CDR2 from the germline V gene are SGHDN and FVKESK. The CDR3 region is CASSSRGSGDGYTF. DNA of the CDR3: TGTGCCAGCAGCTCGAGAGGGTCGGGAGATGGCTACACCTTC.

This clonotype was seen a few times. This chain links TRBV28 with TRBJ2-1, with D perhaps matching TRBD1 (5 bases). V was trimmed by 5 bases and J by 7 bases, leaving 9 bases between them. This CDR3 contains 12 residues. Germline CDR1 MDHEN, CDR2 SYDVKM. In DNA form, the CDR3 reads TGTGCCAGCAGTCTACAGGAGAATGAGCAGTTCTTC. Its protein product is CASSLQENEQFF.

This clonotype has ten or more counts. This chain links TRBV2 with TRBJ2-7; D may be TRBD1 (6 bases). Germline V gene sequence: CDR1 SNHLY, CDR2 FYNNEI. The CDR3 is 15 amino acids. V shed 7 bases and J shed 3 bases, with 19 bases lying between them. The CDR3 sequence: CASIRTATLFYEQYF. For the CDR3, the DNA is TGTGCCAGCATTAGGACAGCCACCCTCTTCTACGAGCAGTACTTC.

This clonotype occurred a few times. The junction does not match germline at one end; this may be a read error. The chain couples TRBV5-1 to TRBJ2-7; a weak D match, TRBD1 (7 bases). Germline V gene lookup returns CDR1 SGHRS and CDR2 YFSETQ. The CDR3 consists of 14 residues. The CDR3 coding sequence is TGCGCCAGAAGCTTGGGAGGACAGGTCTACGAGCAGTACTTC. Translation gives CARSLGGQVYEQYF.

The table lists this clonotype with many counts. The CDR3 bases are TGTGCCAGCAGACCGAGCACAGATACGCAGTATTTT. It is translated as CASRPSTDTQYF. This chain joins TRBV2 and TRBJ2-3, with D hard to call. The CDR3 spans 12 residues. The germline V gene has CDR1 SNHLY and CDR2 FYNNEI. V was trimmed by 6 bases and J by 0 bases, leaving 4 bases between them.

The genes are TRBV4-2 and TRBJ1-4, with D maybe TRBD1 (5 bases). CDR1 and CDR2 from the germline V gene are LGHNA and YNFKEQ. With 3 bases removed from V and 0 bases from J, the gap between germline ends came to 17 bases. The CDR3 is made up of 18 amino acids. The CDR3 spells CASSQVSRVAATNEKLFF. The CDR3 DNA reads TGTGCCAGCAGCCAGGTGAGCAGGGTGGCTGCAACTAATGAAAAACTGTTTTTT.

This clonotype has more than one count but fewer than ten. The chain couples TRBV12-5 to TRBJ2-3, with 12 bases that match TRBD2. V dropped 2 bases and J dropped 7; count of bases not matched to a gene: 4. The CDR3 contains 15 residues. CDR1 is LGHNT and CDR2 is FRNRAP in the germline V gene. The CDR3 DNA sequence: TGTGCTAGTGGTTTGTCCCGGACTAGCGGGAATACGCAGTATTTT. It translates to CASGLSRTSGNTQYF. Together with reference TRBV12-5 and TRBJ2-3, the CDR3 gives the full variable domain: DARVTQTPRHKVTEMGQEVTMRCQPILGHNTVFWYRQTMMQGLELLAYFRNRAPLDDSGMPKDRFSAEMPDATLATLKIQPSEPRDSAVYFCASGLSRTSGNTQYFGPGTRLTVL.